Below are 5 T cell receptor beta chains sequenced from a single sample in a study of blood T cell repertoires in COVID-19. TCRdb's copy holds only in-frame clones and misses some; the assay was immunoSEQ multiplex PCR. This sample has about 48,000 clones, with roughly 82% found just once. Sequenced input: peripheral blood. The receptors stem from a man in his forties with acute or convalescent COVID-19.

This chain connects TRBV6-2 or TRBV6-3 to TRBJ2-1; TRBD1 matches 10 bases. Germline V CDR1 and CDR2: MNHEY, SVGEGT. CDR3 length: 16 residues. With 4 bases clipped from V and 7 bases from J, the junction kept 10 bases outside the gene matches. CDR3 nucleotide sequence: TGTGCCAGCAGTTCCTCCGGGACAGGGGAGGGGAATGAGCAGTTCTTC. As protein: CASSSSGTGEGNEQFF.

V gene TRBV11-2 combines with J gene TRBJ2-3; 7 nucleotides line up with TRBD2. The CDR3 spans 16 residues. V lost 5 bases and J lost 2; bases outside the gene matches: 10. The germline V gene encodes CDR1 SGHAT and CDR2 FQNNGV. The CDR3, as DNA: TGTGCCAGCAGCCTCCTAGCTAGCGGCGCCACAGATACGCAGTATTTT. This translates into CASSLLASGATDTQYF.

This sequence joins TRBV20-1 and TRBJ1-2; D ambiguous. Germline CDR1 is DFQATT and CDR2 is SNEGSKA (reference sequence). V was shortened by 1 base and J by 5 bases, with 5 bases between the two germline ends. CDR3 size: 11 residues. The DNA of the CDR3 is TGCAGTGCTAGAGTACAGTATGGCTACACCTTC. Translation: CSARVQYGYTF.

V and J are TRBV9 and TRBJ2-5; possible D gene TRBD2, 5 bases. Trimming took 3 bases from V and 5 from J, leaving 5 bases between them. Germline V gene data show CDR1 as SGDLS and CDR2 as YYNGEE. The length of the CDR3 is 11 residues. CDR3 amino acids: CASSGGETQYF. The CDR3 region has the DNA TGTGCCAGCAGCGGAGGGGAGACCCAGTACTTC.

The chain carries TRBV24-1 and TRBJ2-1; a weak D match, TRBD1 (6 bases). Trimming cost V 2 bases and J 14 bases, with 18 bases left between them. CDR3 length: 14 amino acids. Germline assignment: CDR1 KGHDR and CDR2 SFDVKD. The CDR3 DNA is TGTGCCACCAGTGATTCCTCAGGGGCTAAAAGGGAGTTCTTC. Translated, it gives CATSDSSGAKREFF.